Sequencing of this TCR beta chain was carried out in a study of T cell repertoires in cytomegalovirus infection. Study information: CMV infection plus the matching HLA type was flagged by public TCR beta signatures. Study observations and caveats: Dominating the ex vivo response were TCR beta clonotypes that were CMV-specific and HLA-C-restricted.

Using its own MiXCR run on the reads, TCRdb lists one record per CDR3 protein. The sample contains about half a million distinct CDR3 sequences, under 45% of which appear only once. With regard to this clonotype: Its specificity is unknown.

CDR3 length equals 15 residues. Germline V gene sequence: CDR1 MGHRA, CDR2 YSYEKL. V gave up 1 base and J gave up 1 base, with 8 bases separating them. The rearrangement joins TRBV4-1 to TRBJ1-5; D remains unclear. The TCR comes from a human donor in good health (CMV status not recorded). Some clones in this sample may be carry-over from other donors' samples. The sequenced sample was cultured PBMCs, obtained from culture after CMV antigen stimulation. The CDR3 nucleotides are TGCGCCAGCAGCCAAGGGCTTTCGAGCAATCAGCCCCAGCATTTT. This sequence encodes CASSQGLSSNQPQHF.